This TCR beta chain was recovered during a study of blood T cells in healthy people across ages. Germline V gene data show CDR1 as MDHEN and CDR2 as SYDVKM. After removal of 5 bases from V and 5 bases from J, the junction contained 14 bases not matched to a gene. CDR3 length: 18 amino acids. A second PCR of about 7 to 12 cycles used a sample-barcoded 5' primer and a J-beta primer mix. MiXCR was run by TCRdb on the 5' RACE reads, yielding one entry per CDR3 protein. This sample has some 1,000,000 distinct CDR3 sequences, with around 25% found just once. The donors, all healthy, were Caucasians living in Russia, aged roughly 6 to 100. The total RNA that was extracted per sample amounted to at least 5 micrograms. Another study also made use of these data, one on T cells of mothers and their children. That investigation notes: The study obtained over 8 million TCR beta CDR3 reads per mother and about 3 million per child. Related mother-child pairs shared marginally more repertoire than unrelated pairs, though not significantly.

This rearrangement joins TRBV28 to TRBJ2-1; TRBD2 matches at 11 bases. This clonotype was obtained from a girl aged 2 to 10 in good health. Sequenced: blood. The CDR3 protein is CASSQYLLTSGKNNEQFF. CDR3 sequence (DNA): TGTGCCAGCAGTCAGTACCTTCTGACTAGCGGGAAAAACAATGAGCAGTTCTTC.